The 31 T cell receptor beta chains reported below all come from one sample, sequenced in a study of shared clonotypes between healthy human individuals. Method: immunoSEQ multiplex PCR; TCRdb's copy keeps in-frame clones and lacks some. The sample yields 550,000 to 600,000 clones, roughly 79% seen once. The sequencing input was PBMCs. Receptors originate from a woman aged 40 to 50 in good health. Some clones in this sample may be carry-over from other donors' samples.

This clone has more than one count but fewer than ten. The chain employs TRBV6-6 and TRBJ2-1; 14 nucleotides align to TRBD2. Germline CDR1 MNHNY, CDR2 SVGAGI (reference sequence). With V trimmed by 6 bases and J by 9 bases, 10 bases remained unmatched. This CDR3 spans 16 amino acids. The CDR3 coding sequence is TGTGCCAGCAGGGAGCGACTAGCGGGAGGGGGGGTTGAGCAGTTCTTC. Translated: CASRERLAGGGVEQFF.

The chain is built from TRBV5-1 and TRBJ2-5; perhaps TRBD1 as D (6 bases). The CDR3 is made up of 16 amino acids. V shed 0 bases and J shed 1 base, with 13 bases lying between them. The germline gives CDR1 SGHRS, CDR2 YFSETQ. The CDR3 DNA follows: TGCGCCAGCAGCTTGGTCCCTTTGACAGGCCAAGAGACCCAGTACTTC. Translating gives CASSLVPLTGQETQYF.

The chain employs TRBV28 and TRBJ1-5; D may be TRBD1 (5 bases). CDR1 and CDR2 (germline): MDHEN, SYDVKM. There are 15 residues in the CDR3. V was pared by 2 bases and J by 3 bases, with 11 bases between. CDR3 in amino acids: CASSLPGRDNQPQHF. The CDR3 DNA reads TGTGCCAGCAGTTTACCGGGACGTGACAATCAGCCCCAGCATTTT.

The CDR3 region has the DNA TGTGCCATCACCTCCGACAGAGAGCGGTACGAGCAGTACTTC. Its protein is CAITSDRERYEQYF. V gene TRBV10-3 combines with J gene TRBJ2-7; D is perhaps TRBD1 or TRBD2 (5 bases each). Trimming stripped 7 bases from V and 4 bases from J, with 17 bases between. Per the germline V gene, CDR1 is ENHRY and CDR2 is SYGVKD. The CDR3 covers 14 residues.

The chain links TRBV27 to TRBJ2-7; D might be TRBD1 (6 bases). The V and J ends lost 6 bases and 6 bases respectively, with 15 bases between them. This CDR3 comprises 13 residues. Germline V gives CDR1 MNHEY, CDR2 SMNVEV (reference sequence). The CDR3 DNA is TGTGCCAGCAGCAAGGGGGTATCGGGCGAGCAGTACTTC. Translated, it gives CASSKGVSGEQYF.

The J gene is TRBJ1-1, the V gene TRBV19; D is undetermined. The germline V and J ends were trimmed by 3 bases and 4 bases, with 9 bases remaining between them. The CDR3 contains 13 residues. CDR1 is LNHDA, CDR2 SQIVND, per germline (reference sequence). The CDR3 DNA is TGTGCCAGTAGTATTAACCGGGGCACTGAAGCTTTCTTT. This encodes CASSINRGTEAFF.

The chain joins TRBV30 to TRBJ2-1, with TRBD2 matching over 7 bases. This CDR3 has 15 residues. Per the germline V gene, CDR1 is GTSNPN and CDR2 is SVGIG (reference sequence). V lost 1 base and J lost 0; bases outside the gene matches: 3. The CDR3 DNA sequence: TGTGCCTGGAGTGGGAGCGGGAACTCCTACAATGAGCAGTTCTTC. This gives the protein CAWSGSGNSYNEQFF.

This rearrangement joins TRBV7-6 to TRBJ1-1; 8 nucleotides line up with TRBD1. The CDR3 contains 15 residues. Germline assignment: CDR1 SGHVS and CDR2 FNYEAQ. After removal of 5 bases from V and 6 bases from J, the junction contained 11 bases not matched to a gene. The CDR3 reads CASSVTGGRFAEAFF. Written as DNA, the CDR3 is TGTGCCAGCAGCGTCACAGGGGGGAGGTTCGCTGAAGCTTTCTTT.

This clone was counted a single time. The chain links TRBV2 to TRBJ2-1; D gene unclear. The CDR3 is made up of 12 amino acids. The ends were cut back, 6 bases at V and 4 bases at J, with 7 bases in the middle. Germline loops: CDR1 SNHLY, CDR2 FYNNEI. CDR3 DNA: TGTGCCAGCAGCCCATCGTACAATGAGCAGTTCTTC. Translation gives CASSPSYNEQFF.

Concerning this clone: The same CDR3 also results from other DNA sequences found in this sample. The gene calls are TRBV28 and TRBJ2-1; D not resolved. The CDR3 is 13 residues long. CDR1 MDHEN and CDR2 SYDVKM come from the germline V gene. Trimming stripped 3 bases from V and 6 bases from J, with 9 bases between. CDR3 protein: CASSLGRRNEQFF. The CDR3 nucleotides are TGTGCCAGCAGTTTGGGTCGACGCAATGAGCAGTTCTTC.

The rearrangement joins TRBV7-2 to TRBJ1-5, with 8 nucleotides matching TRBD1. CDR1 and CDR2 (germline): SGHTA, FQGNSA. The CDR3 runs 14 residues. V gave up 5 bases and J gave up 1 base; unmatched junction bases: 1. CDR3 loop: CASSGQGSNQPQHF. For the CDR3, the DNA is TGTGCCAGCAGCGGACAGGGAAGCAATCAGCCCCAGCATTTT.

This clone was seen a few times. This rearrangement joins TRBV6-1 to TRBJ1-1, with TRBD1 identical over 7 bases. Trimming at V came to 3 bases and at J to 10 bases, leaving 11 bases not matched to a gene. Looked up from germline, CDR1 is MNHNS and CDR2 is SASEGT. The CDR3 consists of 14 residues. The CDR3 is CASSDSIETGRAFF. Here the CDR3 DNA reads TGTGCCAGCAGTGACTCGATTGAGACAGGGAGAGCTTTCTTT.

The CDR3 sequence is CASRLAGKTPSVYNEQFF. DNA for the CDR3: TGTGCCAGCAGACTAGCGGGGAAGACGCCGTCGGTCTACAATGAGCAGTTCTTC. The chain recombines TRBV28 with TRBJ2-1; 10 nucleotides match TRBD2. Germline CDR1 MDHEN, CDR2 SYDVKM. This CDR3 spans 18 amino acids. Germline trimming cut 6 bases from V and 3 bases from J; bases unmatched to any gene: 14.

This clone was observed a single time. V is TRBV11-2 and J is TRBJ2-3; unclear D gene. Per germline, CDR1 SGHAT and CDR2 FQNNGV. CDR3 length equals 13 residues. V was clipped by 5 bases and J by 3 bases, with 9 bases between them. Here the CDR3 reads CASSPALTDTQYF. The CDR3 DNA reads TGTGCCAGCAGCCCCGCCTTAACAGATACGCAGTATTTT.

This clone has a single count. The chain carries TRBV7-6 and TRBJ2-7, with 8 nucleotides matching TRBD2. J lost 3 bases, V lost 2 bases, and 6 bases had no gene match. Germline CDR1 SGHVS, CDR2 FNYEAQ. The CDR3 extends over 15 amino acids. CDR3 protein: CASSLRPGGDYEQYF. CDR3 in DNA: TGTGCCAGCAGCTTACGCCCGGGAGGGGACTACGAGCAGTACTTC. The full variable domain, completed using reference TRBV7-6 and TRBJ2-7, is GAGVSQSPRYKVTKRGQDVALRCDPISGHVSLYWYRQALGQGPEFLTYFNYEAQQDKSGLPNDRFSAERPEGSISTLTIQRTEQRDSAMYRCASSLRPGGDYEQYFGPGTRLTVT.

The rearrangement uses TRBV18 and TRBJ1-5, with D tentatively TRBD1 (5 bases). The V gene lost 6 bases and the J gene lost 3 bases, with 12 bases spanning the gap. CDR3 length: 14 residues. Germline loops: CDR1 KGHSH, CDR2 LQKENI. The CDR3 DNA sequence: TGTGCCAGCTCCCAGGGCAGCTCCAATCAGCCCCAGCATTTT. Amino acid sequence: CASSQGSSNQPQHF.

The chain couples TRBV18 to TRBJ2-7; TRBD2 matches at 8 bases. Germline lookup yields CDR1 KGHSH and CDR2 LQKENI. V was pared by 6 bases and J by 6 bases, with 7 bases of the junction left unmatched. This CDR3 region has 13 residues. CDR3 sequence (DNA): TGTGCCAGCTCCTCTAGCGGGCTTATCGAGCAGTACTTC. Its translation is CASSSSGLIEQYF. The full variable domain, its missing parts supplied by reference TRBV18 and TRBJ2-7, is NAGVMQNPRHLVRRRGQEARLRCSPMKGHSHVYWYRQLPEEGLKFMVYLQKENIIDESGMPKERFSAEFPKEGPSILRIQQVVRGDSAAYFCASSSSGLIEQYFGPGTRLTVT.

This clone was recorded once. The chain has TRBV19 and TRBJ2-1, with D hard to call. V was shortened by 6 bases and J by 8 bases, with 14 bases between the two germline ends. The germline V gene has CDR1 LNHDA and CDR2 SQIVND (reference sequence). CDR3 length: 13 residues. The CDR3 nucleotides are TGTGCCAGTAGCAAACAAACAAGGGATGAGCAGTTCTTC. Translation gives CASSKQTRDEQFF. Together with reference TRBV19 and TRBJ2-1, the CDR3 gives the full variable domain: DGGITQSPKYLFRKEGQNVTLSCEQNLNHDAMYWYRQDPGQGLRLIYYSQIVNDFQKGDIAEGYSVSREKKESFPLTVTSAQKNPTAFYLCASSKQTRDEQFFGPGTRLTVL.

CDR3 DNA sequence: TGTGCCATCAGTGAGCCCGGACAGGGTACCTACGAGCAGTACTTC. It specifies CAISEPGQGTYEQYF. J is TRBJ2-7 and V is TRBV10-3; 8 bases align to TRBD1. This CDR3 spans 15 amino acids. Germline V gene sequence: CDR1 ENHRY, CDR2 SYGVKD. V trimming: 2 bases; J trimming: 2 bases; junction bases outside the gene matches: 5.

As for this clone: This may be a read error: a much more frequent sequence differs by one nucleotide. The J gene is TRBJ1-4, the V gene TRBV4-1; D is ambiguous. CDR1 is MGHRA and CDR2 is YSYEKL in the germline V gene. The CDR3 sequence is 12 residues long. CDR3 amino acids: CASMGINGKLFF. The CDR3 DNA is TGCGCCAGCATGGGGATTAATGGAAAACTGTTTTTT.

This clone occurred once. The chain employs TRBV30 and TRBJ2-6; D call uncertain. This CDR3 is built from 13 residues. Looked up from germline, CDR1 is GTSNPN and CDR2 is SVGIG (reference sequence). V was clipped by 4 bases and J by 0 bases, with 4 bases between them. CDR3 in amino acids: CAWTSSGANVLTF. The CDR3 nucleotides read TGTGCCTGGACCAGCTCTGGGGCCAACGTCCTGACTTTC.

The chain is built from TRBV10-3 and TRBJ2-6; a weak D match, TRBD1 (6 bases). Germline V lookup: CDR1 ENHRY, CDR2 SYGVKD. The CDR3 is 16 residues long. The V end was cut by 3 bases, the J end by 3 bases, with 12 bases between. DNA for the CDR3: TGTGCCATCAGTGATGGAAGGGGGAGTGGGGCCAACGTCCTGACTTTC. Encoded protein: CAISDGRGSGANVLTF.

The chain employs TRBV7-2 and TRBJ1-1, with D unclear. This CDR3 region has 15 residues. Germline CDR1 reads SGHTA; CDR2 reads FQGNSA. V was pared by 2 bases and J by 4 bases, with 14 bases between. CDR3 coding DNA: TGTGCCAGCAGCTTAACTGACTTCACCTCCACTGAAGCTTTCTTT. Its translation: CASSLTDFTSTEAFF.

V is TRBV7-2 and J is TRBJ2-3, with 9 bases matching TRBD2. The CDR3 consists of 15 residues. V was clipped by 4 bases and J by 8 bases; unmatched bases: 10. CDR1 is SGHTA, CDR2 FQGNSA, per germline. CDR3 protein: CASSYLAGLGGTQYF. CDR3 DNA: TGTGCCAGCAGCTACCTAGCGGGGCTCGGGGGTACGCAGTATTTT.

This clone was observed once. The chain uses TRBV28 and TRBJ2-5; the D is unclear. Germline lookup yields CDR1 MDHEN and CDR2 SYDVKM. V was pared by 3 bases and J by 3 bases, with 14 bases between. The CDR3 totals 15 residues. The DNA of the CDR3 is TGTGCCAGCAGTTTTAGCCCATACAAGGAAGAGACCCAGTACTTC. Translated: CASSFSPYKEETQYF.

This clone was seen only a few times. Other DNA sequences within the sample encode an identical CDR3. The chain joins TRBV18 to TRBJ2-7; a weak D match, TRBD2 (6 bases). Germline V gene lookup returns CDR1 KGHSH and CDR2 LQKENI. The CDR3 runs 12 residues. V lost 3 bases and J lost 4, with 7 bases in between. The CDR3 loop is CASSPGGYEQYF. CDR3 DNA sequence: TGTGCCAGCTCACCGGGGGGTTACGAGCAGTACTTC.

The chain couples TRBV27 to TRBJ2-5; TRBD2 matches 15 bases. The CDR3 contains 15 residues. V shed 5 bases, J shed 4 bases, and the junction held 2 bases outside the gene matches. The V gene's germline CDR1 is MNHEY and CDR2 SMNVEV (reference sequence). CDR3 nucleotide sequence: TGTGCCAGCAGTCTGGGACTAGCGGGAGGAGAGACCCAGTACTTC. Protein sequence: CASSLGLAGGETQYF.

The rearrangement joins TRBV18 to TRBJ1-2, with a weak D call TRBD1 (5 bases). The CDR3 has 13 amino acids. The V gene lost 2 bases and the J gene lost 3 bases, with 7 bases spanning the gap. Germline V gives CDR1 KGHSH, CDR2 LQKENI. The CDR3 region has the DNA TGTGCCAGCTCACCAGCGGGGGACTATGGCTACACCTTC. Encoded protein: CASSPAGDYGYTF.

The gene calls are TRBV19 and TRBJ2-7, with 7 bases lining up with TRBD2. V was pared by 5 bases and J by 3 bases, with 10 bases of the junction left unmatched. The CDR3 is made up of 15 amino acids. Germline CDR1 LNHDA, CDR2 SQIVND (reference sequence). The CDR3 DNA is TGTGCCAGTAGTTCCGCTGCGGGAGCGGTCTACGAGCAGTACTTC. This encodes CASSSAAGAVYEQYF.

This rearrangement joins TRBV7-7 to TRBJ2-1; 10 bases fit TRBD2. The V and J ends lost 5 bases and 8 bases, in that order; junction bases with no gene match: 9. The CDR3 consists of 15 residues. Germline V gene data show CDR1 as SSHAT and CDR2 as FNYEAQ (reference sequence). CDR3 nucleotides: TGTGCCAGCAGCCTGGGTACTAGCGGGATCCATGAGCAGTTCTTC. It codes for CASSLGTSGIHEQFF.

In its sample, this clone was seen a few times. The V gene is TRBV7-9, the J gene TRBJ2-5, with TRBD2 matching over 10 bases. The germline V gene encodes CDR1 SEHNR and CDR2 FQNEAQ (reference sequence). The CDR3 length is 16 residues. V shed 0 bases, J shed 4 bases, and the junction held 5 bases outside the gene matches. Here the CDR3 DNA reads TGTGCCAGCAGCTTAGCCATGCCTAGCGGGAGAGAGACCCAGTACTTC. This encodes CASSLAMPSGRETQYF.